This record looks at one TCR beta chain sequence and its context. The CDR3 has 12 residues. Per the germline V gene, CDR1 is SGHRS and CDR2 is YFSETQ. Trimming took 4 bases from V and 7 from J, leaving 11 bases between them. These data come from a study of blood T cell repertoires in COVID-19. Overall study context: There were acute and convalescent COVID-19 samples, and they came from the United States, Italy and Spain. From T cells, B-cell-depleted T cells, or PBMCs came the material, which was cDNA or gDNA.

Under the authors' procedure: Cell counts per sample came from amplifying reference gene primers. Profiling relied on immunoSEQ multiplex PCR, and the TCRdb table lists in-frame clones only, not all of them. D and trimming were read from the DNA, whereas the V and J calls and clone size are those reported in that table. The sample contains approximately 170,000 clones, about 83% of which appear only once. The receptor was derived from a man between 18 and 35 years old with active or convalescent COVID-19. The source material was peripheral blood. The rearrangement joins TRBV5-1 to TRBJ2-5; D gene ambiguous. CDR3 DNA sequence: TGCGCCAGCAGCGCCCCATACGGGACCCAGTACTTC. It translates to CASSAPYGTQYF.